This entry is about one T cell receptor (beta chain). Antigen specificity is unknown. V was cut by 2 bases and J by 4 bases, with 17 bases left in between. This CDR3 is 16 amino acids long. Germline V gene sequence: CDR1 MNHEY, CDR2 SMNVEV (reference sequence). The method was immunoSEQ multiplex PCR; TCRdb's version includes in-frame clones alone and lacks a portion of them. The sample comprises about 140,000 clones, 80% to 95% of which are singletons, and 3% to 4% rests with the top ten. This sample was included in a study of T cell responses to AZD1222 COVID-19 vaccine. Study-wide results and limits: Most donors were white British and more were female, and clonal diversity was possibly underestimated. Sampling captured repertoires only after the peak T cell response. Reports indicate that nearly half of spike-specific TCRs are directed at unmutated variant regions. Spike as a whole was targeted by vaccine-associated CD4 TCRs, dominant at 160-218 and 743-854.

This specimen consisted of peripheral blood, obtained 28 days after the second AZD1222 dose. The genes are TRBV27 and TRBJ1-1; D call uncertain. This sequence originates from an adult who received the AZD1222 COVID-19 vaccine. CDR3 protein: CASSLGVGRLGTEAFF. For the CDR3, the DNA is TGTGCCAGCAGTTTAGGCGTCGGGAGGTTGGGCACTGAAGCTTTCTTT.